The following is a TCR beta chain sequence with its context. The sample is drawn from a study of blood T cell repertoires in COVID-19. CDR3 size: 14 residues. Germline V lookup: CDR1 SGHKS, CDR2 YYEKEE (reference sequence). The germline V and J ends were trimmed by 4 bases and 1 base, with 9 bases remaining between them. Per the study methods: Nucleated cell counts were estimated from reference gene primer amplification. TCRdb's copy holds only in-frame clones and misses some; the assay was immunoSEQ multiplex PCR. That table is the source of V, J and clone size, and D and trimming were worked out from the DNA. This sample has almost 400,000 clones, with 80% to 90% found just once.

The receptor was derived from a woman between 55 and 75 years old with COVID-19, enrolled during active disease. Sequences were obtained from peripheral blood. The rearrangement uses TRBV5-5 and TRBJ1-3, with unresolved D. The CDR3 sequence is CASSKGSSGNTIYF. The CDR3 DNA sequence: TGTGCCAGCAGCAAAGGGAGTTCTGGAAACACCATATATTTT.